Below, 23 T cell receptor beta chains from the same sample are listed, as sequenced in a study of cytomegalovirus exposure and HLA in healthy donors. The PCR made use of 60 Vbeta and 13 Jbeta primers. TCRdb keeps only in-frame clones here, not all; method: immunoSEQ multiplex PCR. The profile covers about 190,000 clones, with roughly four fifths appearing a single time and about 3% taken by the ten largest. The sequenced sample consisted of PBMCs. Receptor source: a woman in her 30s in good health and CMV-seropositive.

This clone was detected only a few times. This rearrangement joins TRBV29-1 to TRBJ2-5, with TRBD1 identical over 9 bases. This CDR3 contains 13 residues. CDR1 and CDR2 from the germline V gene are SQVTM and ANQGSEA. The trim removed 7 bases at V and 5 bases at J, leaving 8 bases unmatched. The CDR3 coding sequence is TGCAGCGCGGGACAGGGTGGCCCTGAGACCCAGTACTTC. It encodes CSAGQGGPETQYF.

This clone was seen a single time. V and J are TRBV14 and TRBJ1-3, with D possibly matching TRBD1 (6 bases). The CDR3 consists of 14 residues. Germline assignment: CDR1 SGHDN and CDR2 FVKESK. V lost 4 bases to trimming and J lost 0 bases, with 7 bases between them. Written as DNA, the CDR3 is TGTGCCAGCAGCCTGGGACACTCTGGAAACACCATATATTTT. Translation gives CASSLGHSGNTIYF.

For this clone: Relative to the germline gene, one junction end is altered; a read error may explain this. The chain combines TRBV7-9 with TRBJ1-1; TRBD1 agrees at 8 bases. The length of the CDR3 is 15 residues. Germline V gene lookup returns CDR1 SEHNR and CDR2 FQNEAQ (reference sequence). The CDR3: CSSSQRTGTNTEAFF. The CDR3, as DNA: TGTTCCAGCAGCCAAAGGACAGGGACGAACACTGAAGCTTTCTTT.

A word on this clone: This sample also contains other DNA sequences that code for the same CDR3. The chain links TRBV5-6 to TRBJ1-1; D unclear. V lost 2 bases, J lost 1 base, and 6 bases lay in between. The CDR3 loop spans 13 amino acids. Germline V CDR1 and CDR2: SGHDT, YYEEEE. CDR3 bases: TGTGCCAGCAGCTTAGAGAGGAACACTGAAGCTTTCTTT. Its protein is CASSLERNTEAFF.

The CDR3 nucleotides are TGTGCCAGCAGTTACTCTAGAGGCCCGAGCTCCTACGAGCAGTACTTC. It codes for CASSYSRGPSSYEQYF. The chain uses TRBV6-7 and TRBJ2-7; D call uncertain. TRBV6-7 is an ORF, with its function uncertain. The ends were cut back, 0 bases at V and 0 bases at J, with 12 bases in the middle. The CDR3 consists of 16 residues.

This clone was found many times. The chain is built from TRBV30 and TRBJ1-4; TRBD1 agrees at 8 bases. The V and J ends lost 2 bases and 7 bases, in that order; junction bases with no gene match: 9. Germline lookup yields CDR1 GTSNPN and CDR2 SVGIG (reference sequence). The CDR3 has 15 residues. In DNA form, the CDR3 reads TGTGCCTGGAGTTCAGGGGGCTTAGGGGGTGAAAAACTGTTTTTT. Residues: CAWSSGGLGGEKLFF. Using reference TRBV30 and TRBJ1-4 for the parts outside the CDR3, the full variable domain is SQTIHQWPATLVQPVGSPLSLECTVEGTSNPNLYWYRQAAGRGLQLLFYSVGIGQISSEVPQNLSASRPQDRQFILSSKKLLLSDSGFYLCAWSSGGLGGEKLFFGSGTQLSVL.

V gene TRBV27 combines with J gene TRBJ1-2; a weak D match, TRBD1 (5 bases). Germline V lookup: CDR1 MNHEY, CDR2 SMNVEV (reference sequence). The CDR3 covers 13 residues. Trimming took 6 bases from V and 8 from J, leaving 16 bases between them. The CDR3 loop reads CASSFSGSRGYTF. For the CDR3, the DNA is TGTGCCAGCAGCTTCTCAGGGTCGAGAGGCTACACCTTC.

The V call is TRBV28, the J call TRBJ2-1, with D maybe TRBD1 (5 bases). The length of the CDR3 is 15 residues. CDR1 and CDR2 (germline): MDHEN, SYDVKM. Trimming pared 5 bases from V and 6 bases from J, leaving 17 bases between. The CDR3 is CASSGAGIWGNEQFF. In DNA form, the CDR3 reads TGTGCCAGCAGTGGCGCAGGGATATGGGGCAATGAGCAGTTCTTC.

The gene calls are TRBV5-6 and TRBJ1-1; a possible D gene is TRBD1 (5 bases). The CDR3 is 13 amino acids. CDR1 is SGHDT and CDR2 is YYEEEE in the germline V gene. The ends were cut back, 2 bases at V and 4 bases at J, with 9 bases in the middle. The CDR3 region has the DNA TGTGCCAGCAGCTTTTGGGGGGGCACTGAAGCTTTCTTT. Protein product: CASSFWGGTEAFF.

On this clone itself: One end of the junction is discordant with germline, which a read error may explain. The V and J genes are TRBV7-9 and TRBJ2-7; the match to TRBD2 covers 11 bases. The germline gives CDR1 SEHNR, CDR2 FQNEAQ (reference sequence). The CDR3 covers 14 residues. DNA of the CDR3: TGTTCCAGCAGCCTAGGGACTAGCGGCTACGAGCAGTACTTC. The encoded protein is CSSSLGTSGYEQYF.

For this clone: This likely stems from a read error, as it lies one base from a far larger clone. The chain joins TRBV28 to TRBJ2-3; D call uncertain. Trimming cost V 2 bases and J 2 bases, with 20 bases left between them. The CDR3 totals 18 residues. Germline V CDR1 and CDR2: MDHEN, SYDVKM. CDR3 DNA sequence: TGTGCCAGCAGTTTAAAAATCTTTTGGGCAAGGTTCACAGATACGCAGTATTTT. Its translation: CASSLKIFWARFTDTQYF.

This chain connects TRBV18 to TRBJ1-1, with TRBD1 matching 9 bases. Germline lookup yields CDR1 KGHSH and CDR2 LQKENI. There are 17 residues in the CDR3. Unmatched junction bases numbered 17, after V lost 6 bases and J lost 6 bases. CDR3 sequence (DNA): TGTGCCAGCTCCGTAAAACCGGGACAGGGATGGCGATCTGAAGCTTTCTTT. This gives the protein CASSVKPGQGWRSEAFF.

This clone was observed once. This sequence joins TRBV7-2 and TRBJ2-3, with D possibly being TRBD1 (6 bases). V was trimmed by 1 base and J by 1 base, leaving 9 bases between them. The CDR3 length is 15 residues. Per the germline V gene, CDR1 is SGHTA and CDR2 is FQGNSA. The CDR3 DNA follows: TGTGCCAGCAGCTTAGGGGGGCGGGGCACAGATACGCAGTATTTT. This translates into CASSLGGRGTDTQYF.

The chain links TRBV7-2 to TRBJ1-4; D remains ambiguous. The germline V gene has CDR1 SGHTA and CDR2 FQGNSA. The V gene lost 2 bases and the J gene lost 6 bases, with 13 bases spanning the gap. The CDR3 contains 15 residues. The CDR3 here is CASSLSAGRDEKLFF. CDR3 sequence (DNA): TGTGCCAGCAGCTTATCCGCGGGGAGGGATGAAAAACTGTTTTTT.

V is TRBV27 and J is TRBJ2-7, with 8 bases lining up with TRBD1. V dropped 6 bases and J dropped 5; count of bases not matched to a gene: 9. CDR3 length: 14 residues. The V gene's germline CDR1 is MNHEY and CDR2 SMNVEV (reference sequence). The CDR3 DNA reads TGTGCCAGCAGCCGGACAGGGAGTTTGGACGAGCAGTACTTC. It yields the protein CASSRTGSLDEQYF.

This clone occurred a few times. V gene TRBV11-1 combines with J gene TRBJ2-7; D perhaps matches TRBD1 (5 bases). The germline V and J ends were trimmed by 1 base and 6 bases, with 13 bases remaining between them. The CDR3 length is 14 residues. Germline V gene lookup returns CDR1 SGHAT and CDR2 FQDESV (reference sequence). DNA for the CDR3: TGTGCCAGCAGCTTAGGCCGGACATACGGCGAGCAGTACTTC. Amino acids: CASSLGRTYGEQYF.

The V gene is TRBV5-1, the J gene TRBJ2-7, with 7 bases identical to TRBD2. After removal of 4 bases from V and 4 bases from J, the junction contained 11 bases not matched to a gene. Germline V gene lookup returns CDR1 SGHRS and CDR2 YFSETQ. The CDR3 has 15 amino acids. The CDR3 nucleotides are TGCGCCAGCAGCCCCGGACTAGGTAGTTTATACGAGCAGTACTTC. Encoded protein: CASSPGLGSLYEQYF. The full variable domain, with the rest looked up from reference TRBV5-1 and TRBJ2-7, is KAGVTQTPRYLIKTRGQQVTLSCSPISGHRSVSWYQQTPGQGLQFLFEYFSETQRNKGNFPGRFSGRQFSNSRSEMNVSTLELGDSALYLCASSPGLGSLYEQYFGPGTRLTVT.

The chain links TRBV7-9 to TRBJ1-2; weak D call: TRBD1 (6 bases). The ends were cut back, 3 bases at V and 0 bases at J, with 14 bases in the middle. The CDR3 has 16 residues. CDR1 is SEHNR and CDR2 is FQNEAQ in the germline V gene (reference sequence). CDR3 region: CASSFFRTEANYGYTF. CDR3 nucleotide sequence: TGTGCCAGCAGCTTTTTCCGGACAGAGGCTAACTATGGCTACACCTTC.

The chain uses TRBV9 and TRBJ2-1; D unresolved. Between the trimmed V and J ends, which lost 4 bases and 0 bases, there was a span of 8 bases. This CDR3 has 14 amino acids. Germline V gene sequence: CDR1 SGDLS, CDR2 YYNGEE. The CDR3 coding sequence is TGTGCCAGCAGCCCAGAATCCTCCTACAATGAGCAGTTCTTC. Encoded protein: CASSPESSYNEQFF.

The CDR3 sequence is CASTTDSLYGYTF. CDR3 nucleotides: TGTGCCAGCACCACGGACAGTTTGTATGGCTACACCTTC. The V and J genes are TRBV7-9 and TRBJ1-2; D might be TRBD1 (6 bases). V was pared by 7 bases and J by 5 bases, with 14 bases between. CDR1 and CDR2 (germline): SEHNR, FQNEAQ (reference sequence). The CDR3 spans 13 residues.

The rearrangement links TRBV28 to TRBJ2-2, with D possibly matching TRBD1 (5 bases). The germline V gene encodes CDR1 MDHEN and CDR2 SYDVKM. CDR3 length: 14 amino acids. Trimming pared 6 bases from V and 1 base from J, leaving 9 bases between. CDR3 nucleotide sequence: TGTGCCAGCAGCCCAGGGATGAACACCGGGGAGCTGTTTTTT. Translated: CASSPGMNTGELFF. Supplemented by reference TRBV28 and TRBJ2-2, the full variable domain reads DVKVTQSSRYLVKRTGEKVFLECVQDMDHENMFWYRQDPGLGLRLIYFSYDVKMKEKGDIPEGYSVSREKKERFSLILESASTNQTSMYLCASSPGMNTGELFFGEGSRLTVL.

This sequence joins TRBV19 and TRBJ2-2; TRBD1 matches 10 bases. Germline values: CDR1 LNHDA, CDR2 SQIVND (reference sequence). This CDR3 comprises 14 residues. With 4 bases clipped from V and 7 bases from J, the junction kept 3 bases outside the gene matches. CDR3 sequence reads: CASSRDRGIGELFF. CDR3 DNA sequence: TGTGCCAGTAGTAGGGACAGGGGTATCGGGGAGCTGTTTTTT. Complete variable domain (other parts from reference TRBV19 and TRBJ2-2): DGGITQSPKYLFRKEGQNVTLSCEQNLNHDAMYWYRQDPGQGLRLIYYSQIVNDFQKGDIAEGYSVSREKKESFPLTVTSAQKNPTAFYLCASSRDRGIGELFFGEGSRLTVL.

CDR3 residues: CASRWQNTGELFF. CDR3 DNA: TGTGCCAGCAGGTGGCAGAACACCGGGGAGCTGTTTTTT. The chain couples TRBV28 to TRBJ2-2; D is undetermined. V lost 6 bases and J lost 1, with 6 bases in between. The CDR3 extends over 13 amino acids. Germline V gene sequence: CDR1 MDHEN, CDR2 SYDVKM. The full variable domain, its missing parts supplied by reference TRBV28 and TRBJ2-2, is DVKVTQSSRYLVKRTGEKVFLECVQDMDHENMFWYRQDPGLGLRLIYFSYDVKMKEKGDIPEGYSVSREKKERFSLILESASTNQTSMYLCASRWQNTGELFFGEGSRLTVL.